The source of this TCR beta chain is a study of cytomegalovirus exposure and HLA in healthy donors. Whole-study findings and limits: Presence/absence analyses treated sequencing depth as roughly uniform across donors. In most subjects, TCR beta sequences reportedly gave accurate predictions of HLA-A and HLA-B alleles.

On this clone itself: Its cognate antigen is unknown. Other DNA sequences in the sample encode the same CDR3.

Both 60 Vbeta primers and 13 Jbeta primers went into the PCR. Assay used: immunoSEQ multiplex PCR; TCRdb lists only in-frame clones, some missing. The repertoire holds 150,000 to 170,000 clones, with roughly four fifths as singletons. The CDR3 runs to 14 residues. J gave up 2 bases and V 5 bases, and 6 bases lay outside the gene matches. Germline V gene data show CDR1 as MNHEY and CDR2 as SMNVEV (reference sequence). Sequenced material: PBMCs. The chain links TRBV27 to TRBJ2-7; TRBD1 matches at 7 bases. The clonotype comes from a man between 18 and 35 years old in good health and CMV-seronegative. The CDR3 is CASSPRDSPYEQYF. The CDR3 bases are TGTGCCAGCAGTCCAAGGGACAGCCCCTACGAGCAGTACTTC.